The present entry profiles one T cell receptor beta chain with its context. This entry belongs to a study of blood T cell repertoires in COVID-19. Study-level background: Sample material is recorded as cDNA or gDNA derived from T cells, B-cell-depleted T cells, or PBMCs.

Assay: immunoSEQ multiplex PCR; the TCRdb copy retains only in-frame clones and omits some. The sample lists about 380,000 clones; roughly 89% were seen once. J gave up 1 base and V 2 bases, and 3 bases lay outside the gene matches. CDR3 length: 15 amino acids. Germline values: CDR1 MNHEY, CDR2 SVGAGI. The chain has TRBV6-5 and TRBJ1-1; 8 bases are a match to TRBD1. Sequencing was carried out using peripheral blood. This clonotype was obtained from a man aged 18 to 30 with active or convalescent COVID-19. The CDR3 loop reads CASSYKDRGNTEAFF. In DNA form, the CDR3 reads TGTGCCAGCAGTTACAAAGACAGGGGGAACACTGAAGCTTTCTTT.